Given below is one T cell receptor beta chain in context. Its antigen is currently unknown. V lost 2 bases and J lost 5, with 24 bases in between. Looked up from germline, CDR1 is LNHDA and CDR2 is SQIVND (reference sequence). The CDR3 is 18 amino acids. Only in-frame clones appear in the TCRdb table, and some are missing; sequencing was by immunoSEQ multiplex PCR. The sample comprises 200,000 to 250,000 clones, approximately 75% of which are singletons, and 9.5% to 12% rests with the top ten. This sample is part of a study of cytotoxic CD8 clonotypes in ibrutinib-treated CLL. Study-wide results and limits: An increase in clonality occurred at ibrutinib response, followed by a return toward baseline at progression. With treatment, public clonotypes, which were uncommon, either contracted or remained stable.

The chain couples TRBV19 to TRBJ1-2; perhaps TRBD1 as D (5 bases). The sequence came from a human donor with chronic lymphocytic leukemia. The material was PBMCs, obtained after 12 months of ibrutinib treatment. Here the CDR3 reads CASSINLRTGREDYGYTF. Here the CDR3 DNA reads TGTGCCAGTAGTATAAACCTGCGGACCGGCAGGGAGGATTATGGCTACACCTTC.